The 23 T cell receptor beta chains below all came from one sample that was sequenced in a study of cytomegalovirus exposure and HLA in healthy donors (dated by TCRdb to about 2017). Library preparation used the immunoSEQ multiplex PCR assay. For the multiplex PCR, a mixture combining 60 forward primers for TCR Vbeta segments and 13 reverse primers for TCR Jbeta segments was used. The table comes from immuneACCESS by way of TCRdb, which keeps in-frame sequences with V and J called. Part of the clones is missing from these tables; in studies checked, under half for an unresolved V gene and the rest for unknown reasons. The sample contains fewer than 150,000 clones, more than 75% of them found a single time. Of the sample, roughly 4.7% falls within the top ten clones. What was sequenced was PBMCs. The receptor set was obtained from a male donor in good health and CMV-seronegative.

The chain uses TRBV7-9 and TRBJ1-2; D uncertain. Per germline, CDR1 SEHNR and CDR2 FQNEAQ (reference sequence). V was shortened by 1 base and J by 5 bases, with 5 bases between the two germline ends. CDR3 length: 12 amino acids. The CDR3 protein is CASSLGEYGYTF. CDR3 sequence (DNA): TGTGCCAGCAGCTTAGGAGAATATGGCTACACCTTC. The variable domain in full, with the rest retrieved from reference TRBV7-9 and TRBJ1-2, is DTGVSQNPRHKITKRGQNVTFRCDPISEHNRLYWYRQTLGQGPEFLTYFQNEAQLEKSRLLSDRFSAERPKGSFSTLEIQRTEQGDSAMYLCASSLGEYGYTFGSGTRLTVV.

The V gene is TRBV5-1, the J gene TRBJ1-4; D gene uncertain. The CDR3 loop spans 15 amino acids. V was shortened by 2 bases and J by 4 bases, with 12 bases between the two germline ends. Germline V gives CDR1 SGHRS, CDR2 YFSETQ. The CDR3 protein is CASSFQNSFNEKLFF. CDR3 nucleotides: TGCGCCAGCAGCTTCCAAAACAGCTTTAATGAAAAACTGTTTTTT.

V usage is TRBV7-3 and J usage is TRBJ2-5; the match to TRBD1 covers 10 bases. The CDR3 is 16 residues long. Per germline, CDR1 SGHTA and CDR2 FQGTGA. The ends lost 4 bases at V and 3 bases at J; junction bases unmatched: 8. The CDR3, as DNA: TGTGCCAGCAGCTCCTTCGGACAGGGGGTGGAAGAGACCCAGTACTTC. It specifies CASSSFGQGVEETQYF. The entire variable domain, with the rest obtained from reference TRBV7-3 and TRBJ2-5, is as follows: GAGVSQTPSNKVTEKGKYVELRCDPISGHTALYWYRQSLGQGPEFLIYFQGTGAADDSGLPNDRFFAVRPEGSVSTLKIQRTERGDSAVYLCASSSFGQGVEETQYFGPGTRLLVL.

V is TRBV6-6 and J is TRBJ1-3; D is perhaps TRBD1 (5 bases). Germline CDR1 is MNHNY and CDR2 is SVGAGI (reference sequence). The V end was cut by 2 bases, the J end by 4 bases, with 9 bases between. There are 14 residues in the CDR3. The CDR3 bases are TGTGCCAGCAGTTACACGGGGGACGGAAACACCATATATTTT. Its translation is CASSYTGDGNTIYF.

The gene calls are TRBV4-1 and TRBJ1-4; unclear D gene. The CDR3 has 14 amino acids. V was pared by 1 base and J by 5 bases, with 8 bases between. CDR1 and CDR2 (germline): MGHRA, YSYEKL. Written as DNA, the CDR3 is TGCGCCAGCAGCCAAGGAAGAGAAAATGAAAAACTGTTTTTT. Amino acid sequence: CASSQGRENEKLFF.

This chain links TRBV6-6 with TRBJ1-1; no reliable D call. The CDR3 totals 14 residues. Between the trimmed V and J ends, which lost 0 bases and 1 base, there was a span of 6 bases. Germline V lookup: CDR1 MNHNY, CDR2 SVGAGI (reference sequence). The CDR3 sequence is CASSYSGANTEAFF. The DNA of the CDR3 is TGTGCCAGCAGTTACTCTGGAGCGAACACTGAAGCTTTCTTT.

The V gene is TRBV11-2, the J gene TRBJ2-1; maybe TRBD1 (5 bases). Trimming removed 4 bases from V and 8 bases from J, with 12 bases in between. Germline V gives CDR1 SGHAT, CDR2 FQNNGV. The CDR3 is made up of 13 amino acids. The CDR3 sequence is CASSWVQGDEQFF. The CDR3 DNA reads TGTGCCAGCAGCTGGGTCCAGGGTGATGAGCAGTTCTTC. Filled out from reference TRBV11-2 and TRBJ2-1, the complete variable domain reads EAGVAQSPRYKIIEKRQSVAFWCNPISGHATLYWYQQILGQGPKLLIQFQNNGVVDDSQLPKDRFSAERLKGVDSTLKIQPAKLEDSAVYLCASSWVQGDEQFFGPGTRLTVL.

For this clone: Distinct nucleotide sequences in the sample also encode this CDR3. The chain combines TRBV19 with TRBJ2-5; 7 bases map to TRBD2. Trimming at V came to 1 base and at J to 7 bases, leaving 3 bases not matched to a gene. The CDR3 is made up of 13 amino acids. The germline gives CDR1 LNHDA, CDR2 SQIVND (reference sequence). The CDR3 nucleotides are TGTGCCAGTAGTATAGGACTAGCCGGGACCCAGTACTTC. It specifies CASSIGLAGTQYF.

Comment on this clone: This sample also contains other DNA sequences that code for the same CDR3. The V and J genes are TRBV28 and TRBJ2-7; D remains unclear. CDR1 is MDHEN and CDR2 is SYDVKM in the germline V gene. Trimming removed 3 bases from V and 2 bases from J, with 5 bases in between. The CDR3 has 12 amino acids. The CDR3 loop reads CASSFGAYEQYF. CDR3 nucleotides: TGTGCCAGCAGTTTCGGTGCCTACGAGCAGTACTTC.

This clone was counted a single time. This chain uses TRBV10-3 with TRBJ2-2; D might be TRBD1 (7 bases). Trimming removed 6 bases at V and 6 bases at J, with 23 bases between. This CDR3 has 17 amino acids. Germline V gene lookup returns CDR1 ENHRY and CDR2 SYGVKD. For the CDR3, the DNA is TGTGCCATCAGCGACAGGGCGGAGGGGAGAATGTCCGGGGAGCTGTTTTTT. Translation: CAISDRAEGRMSGELFF.

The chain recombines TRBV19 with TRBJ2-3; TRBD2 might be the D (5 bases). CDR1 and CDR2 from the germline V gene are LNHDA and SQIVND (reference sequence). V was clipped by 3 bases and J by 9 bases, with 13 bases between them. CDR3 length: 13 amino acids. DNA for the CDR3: TGTGCCAGTAGTATTGGGGATAAGCGGACGCAGTATTTT. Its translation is CASSIGDKRTQYF.

In DNA, the CDR3 is TGTGCCAGCAGCCATCCTAACTCCTACGAGCAGTACTTC. Protein: CASSHPNSYEQYF. This sequence joins TRBV14 and TRBJ2-7; no clear D gene. CDR1 is SGHDN and CDR2 is FVKESK in the germline V gene. This CDR3 has 13 amino acids. V dropped 3 bases and J dropped 0 bases, with 6 bases sitting between them.

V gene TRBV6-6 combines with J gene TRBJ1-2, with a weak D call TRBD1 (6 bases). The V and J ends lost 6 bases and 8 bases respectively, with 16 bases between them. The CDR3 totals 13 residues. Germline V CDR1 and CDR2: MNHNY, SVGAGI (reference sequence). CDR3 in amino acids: CASSLDSLGGYTF. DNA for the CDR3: TGTGCCAGCAGCCTGGACAGCCTCGGAGGCTACACCTTC.

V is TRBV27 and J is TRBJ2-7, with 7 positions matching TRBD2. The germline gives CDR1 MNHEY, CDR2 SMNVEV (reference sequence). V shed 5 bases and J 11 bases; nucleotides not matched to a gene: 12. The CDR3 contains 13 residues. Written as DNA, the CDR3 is TGTGCCAGCAGTGCTCGATGGGGGGGAGTAGAGTACTTC. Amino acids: CASSARWGGVEYF.

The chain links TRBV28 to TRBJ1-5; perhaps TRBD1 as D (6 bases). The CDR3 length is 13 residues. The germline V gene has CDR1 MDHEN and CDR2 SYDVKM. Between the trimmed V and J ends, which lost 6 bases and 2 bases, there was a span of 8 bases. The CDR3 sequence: CASRGAGNQPQHF. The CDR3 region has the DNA TGTGCCAGCAGGGGGGCCGGCAATCAGCCCCAGCATTTT.

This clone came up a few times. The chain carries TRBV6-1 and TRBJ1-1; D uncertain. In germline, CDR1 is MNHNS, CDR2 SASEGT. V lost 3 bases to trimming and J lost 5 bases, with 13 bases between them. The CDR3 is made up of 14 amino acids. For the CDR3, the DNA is TGTGCCAGCAGTGACCCGGGAGTAAGGACTGAAGCTTTCTTT. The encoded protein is CASSDPGVRTEAFF.

CDR3: CASSDGRTGPADTQYF. Here the CDR3 DNA reads TGTGCCAGCAGCGATGGGCGGACAGGGCCGGCAGATACGCAGTATTTT. The chain uses TRBV2 and TRBJ2-3; 8 bases fit TRBD1. Trimming took 6 bases from V and 4 from J; bases not matched to a gene: 12. The CDR3 sequence is 16 residues long. The germline gives CDR1 SNHLY, CDR2 FYNNEI.

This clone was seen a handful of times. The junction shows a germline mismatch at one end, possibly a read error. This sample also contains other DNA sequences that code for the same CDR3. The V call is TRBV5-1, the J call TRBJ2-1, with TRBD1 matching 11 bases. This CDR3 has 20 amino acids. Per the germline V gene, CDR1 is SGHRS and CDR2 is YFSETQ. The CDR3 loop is CASSSRGTGGKLNSHNEQFF. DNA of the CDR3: TGCGCCAGCAGCTCCCGGGGGACAGGGGGAAAACTTAACTCCCACAATGAGCAGTTCTTC.

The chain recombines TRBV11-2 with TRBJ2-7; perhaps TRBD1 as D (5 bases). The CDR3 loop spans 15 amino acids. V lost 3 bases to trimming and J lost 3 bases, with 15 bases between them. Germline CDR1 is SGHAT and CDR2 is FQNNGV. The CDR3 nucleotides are TGTGCCAGCAGCTTTTTAGACAGACTTAACTACGAGCAGTACTTC. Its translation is CASSFLDRLNYEQYF.

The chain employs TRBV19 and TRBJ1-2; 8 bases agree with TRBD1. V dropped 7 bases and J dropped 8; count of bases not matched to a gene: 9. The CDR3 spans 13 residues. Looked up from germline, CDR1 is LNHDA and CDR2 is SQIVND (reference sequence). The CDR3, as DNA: TGTGCCAGTACTCCGACAGGGGTCGCCGGCTACACCTTC. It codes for CASTPTGVAGYTF.

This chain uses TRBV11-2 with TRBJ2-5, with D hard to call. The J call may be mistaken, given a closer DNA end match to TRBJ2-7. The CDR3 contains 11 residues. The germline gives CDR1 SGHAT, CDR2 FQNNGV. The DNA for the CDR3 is TGTGCCAGCAGCTTAACCTACGAGCAGTACTTC. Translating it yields CASSLTYEQYF.

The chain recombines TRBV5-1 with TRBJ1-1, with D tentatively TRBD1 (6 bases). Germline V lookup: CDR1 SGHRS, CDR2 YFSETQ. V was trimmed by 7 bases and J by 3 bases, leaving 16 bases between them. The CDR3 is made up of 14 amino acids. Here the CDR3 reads CASRVAGVDTEAFF. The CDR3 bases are TGCGCCAGCCGGGTAGCAGGGGTGGACACTGAAGCTTTCTTT. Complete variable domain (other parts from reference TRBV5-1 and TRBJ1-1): KAGVTQTPRYLIKTRGQQVTLSCSPISGHRSVSWYQQTPGQGLQFLFEYFSETQRNKGNFPGRFSGRQFSNSRSEMNVSTLELGDSALYLCASRVAGVDTEAFFGQGTRLTVV.

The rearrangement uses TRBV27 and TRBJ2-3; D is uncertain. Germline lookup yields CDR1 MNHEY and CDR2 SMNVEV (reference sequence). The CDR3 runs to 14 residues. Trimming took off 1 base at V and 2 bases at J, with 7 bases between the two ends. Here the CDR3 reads CASSLYDSTDTQYF. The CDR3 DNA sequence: TGTGCCAGCAGTTTATACGACTCCACAGATACGCAGTATTTT.